A single sample gave rise to the 24 T cell receptor beta chains below, sequenced in a study of cytomegalovirus exposure and HLA in healthy donors. The PCR had 60 Vbeta and 13 Jbeta primers. Profiled with immunoSEQ multiplex PCR; TCRdb holds only in-frame clones, not every one. This sample has about 200,000 clones; about 80% occur once, and the top ten carry 1.8%. The source material was PBMCs. These receptors were obtained from a male donor in good health and CMV-seronegative.

The rearrangement joins TRBV27 to TRBJ1-5, with D perhaps TRBD1 (6 bases). Germline V gene data show CDR1 as MNHEY and CDR2 as SMNVEV (reference sequence). This CDR3 spans 14 amino acids. The V and J ends lost 6 bases and 4 bases respectively, with 13 bases between them. CDR3 sequence: CASRPQGSNQPQHF. The CDR3 DNA sequence: TGTGCCAGCAGACCTCAGGGGTCAAATCAGCCCCAGCATTTT.

This sequence joins TRBV29-1 and TRBJ2-1; the D is unclear. Between the trimmed V and J ends, which lost 2 bases and 0 bases, there was a span of 8 bases. This CDR3 contains 14 residues. Germline V CDR1 and CDR2: SQVTM, ANQGSEA. The CDR3 is CSVEPERSYNEQFF. The CDR3 nucleotides read TGCAGCGTTGAACCGGAGCGCTCCTACAATGAGCAGTTCTTC.

The chain carries TRBV6-5 and TRBJ1-2, with 9 bases identical to TRBD1. CDR1 and CDR2 from the germline V gene are MNHEY and SVGAGI. The CDR3 length is 15 residues. The V gene end was trimmed by 2 bases and the J gene end by 1 base; junction bases not matched to a gene: 2. For the CDR3, the DNA is TGTGCCAGCAGTTACGGGACAGGGCTTAACTATGGCTACACCTTC. This sequence encodes CASSYGTGLNYGYTF.

The table lists this clone with a few counts. The CDR3: CSVDQAGGPTEAFF. CDR3 in DNA: TGCAGCGTTGATCAGGCGGGGGGGCCAACTGAAGCTTTCTTT. The chain carries TRBV29-1 and TRBJ1-1; D may be TRBD1 (6 bases). The length of the CDR3 is 14 residues. Germline V lookup: CDR1 SQVTM, CDR2 ANQGSEA. Between the trimmed V and J ends, which lost 3 bases and 5 bases, there was a span of 16 bases.

The rearrangement links TRBV7-2 to TRBJ1-1, with D maybe TRBD1 (5 bases). The CDR3 sequence is 12 residues long. The germline V and J ends were trimmed by 1 base and 7 bases, with 7 bases remaining between them. Germline V gene sequence: CDR1 SGHTA, CDR2 FQGNSA. The CDR3 DNA sequence: TGTGCCAGCAGCTTAGTGGGGCTTGAAGCTTTCTTT. Translating it yields CASSLVGLEAFF. The full variable domain, in which reference TRBV7-2 and TRBJ1-1 provide the parts outside the CDR3, is GAGVSQSPSNKVTEKGKDVELRCDPISGHTALYWYRQSLGQGLEFLIYFQGNSAPDKSGLPSDRFSAERTGGSVSTLTIQRTQQEDSAVYLCASSLVGLEAFFGQGTRLTVV.

This chain joins TRBV5-4 and TRBJ1-1; possible D gene TRBD1, 5 bases. Germline V gives CDR1 SGHNT, CDR2 YYREEE (reference sequence). The CDR3 has 14 amino acids. Trimming left V 0 bases short and J 4 bases short, with 10 bases between. Here the CDR3 reads CASSLENQGTEAFF. CDR3 DNA: TGTGCCAGCAGCTTGGAGAACCAGGGCACTGAAGCTTTCTTT. Supplemented by reference TRBV5-4 and TRBJ1-1, the full variable domain reads ETGVTQSPTHLIKTRGQQVTLRCSSQSGHNTVSWYQQALGQGPQFIFQYYREEENGRGNFPPRFSGLQFPNYSSELNVNALELDDSALYLCASSLENQGTEAFFGQGTRLTVV.

This clone has just a few counts. The chain combines TRBV7-9 with TRBJ1-5; 7 nucleotides agree with TRBD1. Losses at the gene ends were 1 base for V and 6 bases for J; bases not matched to a gene: 3. The CDR3 extends over 14 amino acids. From germline, CDR1 is SEHNR and CDR2 FQNEAQ (reference sequence). CDR3 protein: CASSLDRTGQPQHF. CDR3 DNA sequence: TGTGCCAGCAGCTTAGACCGGACAGGTCAGCCCCAGCATTTT.

The J gene is TRBJ2-2, the V gene TRBV9; 9 nucleotides align to TRBD1. The CDR3 has 16 residues. Unmatched junction bases numbered 3, after V lost 3 bases and J lost 0 bases. Germline lookup yields CDR1 SGDLS and CDR2 YYNGEE. CDR3 protein: CASSAGTGPNTGELFF. The CDR3 nucleotides are TGTGCCAGCAGCGCTGGGACAGGGCCGAACACCGGGGAGCTGTTTTTT.

V is TRBV9 and J is TRBJ1-2; TRBD1 matches 7 bases. V lost 2 bases, J lost 6 bases, and 4 bases stayed unmatched. Germline V gene sequence: CDR1 SGDLS, CDR2 YYNGEE. The length of the CDR3 is 13 residues. The CDR3 region has the DNA TGTGCCAGCAGCGTCGACAGGGCGGATGGCTACACCTTC. It specifies CASSVDRADGYTF.

The V and J genes are TRBV9 and TRBJ2-3; D is perhaps TRBD2 (6 bases). V lost 0 bases to trimming and J lost 3 bases, with 17 bases between them. Germline V gene lookup returns CDR1 SGDLS and CDR2 YYNGEE. The CDR3 totals 17 residues. In nucleotides, the CDR3 is TGTGCCAGCAGCGTAGAGGTGTGGAGGGGAATAACAGATACGCAGTATTTT. As protein: CASSVEVWRGITDTQYF.

The gene calls are TRBV5-1 and TRBJ2-5; 8 positions match TRBD1. The end of the DNA is better explained by TRBJ2-7, so the J call may be wrong. CDR3 length: 15 amino acids. Germline-derived CDR1 and CDR2 are SGHRS and YFSETQ. The chain's CDR3 is CASSPSGGVGYEQYF. The CDR3 DNA reads TGCGCCAGCAGTCCATCAGGGGGCGTAGGATACGAGCAGTACTTC.

The chain employs TRBV5-6 and TRBJ1-3; unclear D gene. CDR3 length equals 13 residues. The V gene lost 3 bases and the J gene lost 8 bases, with 12 bases spanning the gap. Germline-derived CDR1 and CDR2 are SGHDT and YYEEEE. The CDR3 region is CASSSFGQDTIYF. The DNA of the CDR3 is TGTGCCAGCAGCTCGTTTGGGCAGGACACCATATATTTT.

The chain is built from TRBV19 and TRBJ1-3; tentative D call: TRBD1 (5 bases). CDR3 length: 12 residues. In germline, CDR1 is LNHDA, CDR2 SQIVND (reference sequence). V dropped 10 bases and J dropped 4 bases, with 11 bases sitting between them. CDR3 loop: CATRDSGNTIYF. CDR3 DNA sequence: TGTGCCACCCGGGACTCCGGAAACACCATATATTTT.

A single count supports this clone. The chain carries TRBV4-3 and TRBJ2-4; TRBD2 agrees at 8 bases. V trimming: 0 bases; J trimming: 7 bases; junction bases outside the gene matches: 11. There are 17 residues in the CDR3. Germline V lookup: CDR1 LGHNA, CDR2 YSLEER. The CDR3 spells CASSQEGTRGGRNIQYF. The CDR3, as DNA: TGCGCCAGCAGCCAAGAAGGCACGCGCGGGGGGAGGAACATTCAGTACTTC.

The chain combines TRBV29-1 with TRBJ1-3, with a possible D match to TRBD1 (6 bases). The CDR3 runs to 16 residues. V was shortened by 4 bases and J by 0 bases, with 16 bases between the two germline ends. Germline V lookup: CDR1 SQVTM, CDR2 ANQGSEA. In DNA, the CDR3 is TGCAGCGTTGTGGGGGCCGCCGATCCCTCTGGAAACACCATATATTTT. Amino acid sequence: CSVVGAADPSGNTIYF.

The chain uses TRBV5-6 and TRBJ1-4; no reliable D call. The germline V gene has CDR1 SGHDT and CDR2 YYEEEE. This CDR3 is 16 amino acids long. V was cut by 3 bases and J by 5 bases, with 17 bases left in between. In nucleotides, the CDR3 is TGTGCCAGCAGCTACTGGACGGGGTGGGAAAATGAAAAACTGTTTTTT. This gives the protein CASSYWTGWENEKLFF.

The chain combines TRBV5-1 with TRBJ2-7; TRBD1 aligns across 11 bases. This CDR3 has 15 amino acids. Germline trimming cut 3 bases from V and 5 bases from J; bases unmatched to any gene: 7. CDR1 and CDR2 (germline): SGHRS, YFSETQ. The CDR3: CASSSSGTGGDEQYF. The CDR3 DNA sequence: TGCGCCAGCAGCTCTTCCGGGACAGGGGGAGACGAGCAGTACTTC.

This chain connects TRBV5-1 to TRBJ2-7; weak D call: TRBD2 (5 bases). CDR1 SGHRS and CDR2 YFSETQ come from the germline V gene. Deletions cut 0 bases from V and 0 bases from J, with 7 bases between. The CDR3 consists of 14 residues. CDR3 protein: CASSLDGSSYEQYF. In nucleotides, the CDR3 is TGCGCCAGCAGCTTGGATGGGAGCTCCTACGAGCAGTACTTC.

CDR3 amino acids: CASKTGRSLHYEQYF. As DNA, the CDR3 is TGCGCCAGTAAGACAGGGCGCTCGTTGCACTACGAGCAGTACTTC. The chain has TRBV4-3 and TRBJ2-7, with 7 nucleotides matching TRBD1. The CDR3 is 15 residues long. The junction had 14 bases not matched to a gene; V was cut back by 9 bases and J by 3 bases. Germline V gene data show CDR1 as LGHNA and CDR2 as YSLEER.

CDR3 sequence: CASSPKLPGQVDTEAFF. The CDR3 region has the DNA TGTGCCAGCTCACCTAAACTTCCGGGACAGGTAGACACTGAAGCTTTCTTT. The chain combines TRBV18 with TRBJ1-1, with TRBD1 matching over 8 bases. Germline values: CDR1 KGHSH, CDR2 LQKENI. The junction had 12 bases not matched to a gene; V was cut back by 3 bases and J by 3 bases. The CDR3 has 17 residues.

CDR3 sequence (DNA): TGCGCCAGCAGCCAAGACGGGGGACAGAGCTATGGCTACACCTTC. Translating it yields CASSQDGGQSYGYTF. The J gene is TRBJ1-2, the V gene TRBV4-3; 7 nucleotides match TRBD1. CDR1 is LGHNA and CDR2 is YSLEER in the germline V gene. V lost 0 bases and J lost 4; bases outside the gene matches: 5. CDR3 length: 15 residues.

The chain has TRBV7-6 and TRBJ2-7, with 9 bases lining up with TRBD1. Trimming removed 5 bases from V and 5 bases from J; junction bases left unmatched: 10. The CDR3 sequence is 15 residues long. Germline V gives CDR1 SGHVS, CDR2 FNYEAQ. CDR3 loop: CASSVGPGQGHEQYF. The CDR3 DNA is TGTGCCAGCAGCGTGGGACCGGGACAGGGCCACGAGCAGTACTTC. Based on the CDR3 plus reference TRBV7-6 and TRBJ2-7, the full variable domain is GAGVSQSPRYKVTKRGQDVALRCDPISGHVSLYWYRQALGQGPEFLTYFNYEAQQDKSGLPNDRFSAERPEGSISTLTIQRTEQRDSAMYRCASSVGPGQGHEQYFGPGTRLTVT.

The chain links TRBV6-5 to TRBJ1-2; D possibly corresponds to TRBD1 (5 bases). Per the germline V gene, CDR1 is MNHEY and CDR2 is SVGAGI. V lost 6 bases and J lost 2, with 10 bases in between. There are 13 residues in the CDR3. The CDR3 reads CASSRTYNYGYTF. The DNA for the CDR3 is TGTGCCAGCAGCCGGACATACAACTATGGCTACACCTTC.

V and J are TRBV11-3 and TRBJ2-2; the match to TRBD2 covers 10 bases. The germline gives CDR1 SGHNT, CDR2 YENEEA. V shed 5 bases, J shed 6 bases, and the junction held 12 bases outside the gene matches. The CDR3 loop spans 17 amino acids. As DNA, the CDR3 is TGTGCCAGCAGCCAAATTGGGTTAGCGGGAGGAGCCGGGGAGCTGTTTTTT. Translated, it gives CASSQIGLAGGAGELFF.